A single sample is the source of the 16 T cell receptor beta chains below, sequenced in a study of blood T cell repertoires in COVID-19. The table came from immunoSEQ multiplex PCR; TCRdb's copy has only in-frame clones and leaves some out. The sample has 150,000 or so clones, roughly 90% seen once; the top ten hold more than 1%. The sequencing input was PBMCs or T cells enriched from blood (not recorded which). All receptors come from a woman aged 25 to 39 with acute COVID-19.

This clone was seen a few times. J is TRBJ2-5 and V is TRBV29-1; 11 positions match TRBD2. This CDR3 is built from 14 residues. V dropped 6 bases and J dropped 2; count of bases not matched to a gene: 5. Germline CDR1 reads SQVTM; CDR2 reads ANQGSEA. CDR3 sequence reads: CSVAGTSGQETQYF. CDR3 nucleotide sequence: TGCAGCGTCGCTGGGACTAGCGGACAAGAGACCCAGTACTTC.

The chain links TRBV28 to TRBJ2-6; possibly TRBD1 for D (6 bases). Per germline, CDR1 MDHEN and CDR2 SYDVKM. CDR3 size: 16 residues. Trimming shortened V by 4 bases and J by 2 bases, and 12 bases separated the two germline ends. The DNA of the CDR3 is TGTGCCAGCAGTTACAGGGCCGGTACTGGGGCCAACGTCCTGACTTTC. Encoded protein: CASSYRAGTGANVLTF.

The chain links TRBV5-5 to TRBJ1-2; 8 bases fit TRBD1. This CDR3 is 14 amino acids long. Germline loops: CDR1 SGHKS, CDR2 YYEKEE (reference sequence). Trimming removed 4 bases from V and 5 bases from J; junction bases left unmatched: 7. The DNA for the CDR3 is TGTGCCAGCAGCCCGGGACAGGATGGATATGGCTACACCTTC. It yields the protein CASSPGQDGYGYTF.

For the CDR3, the DNA is TGCGCCAGCAGCCCGACCGGACAGTACGAGCAGTACTTC. It yields the protein CASSPTGQYEQYF. The chain joins TRBV5-1 to TRBJ2-7; possibly TRBD1 for D (6 bases). Looked up from germline, CDR1 is SGHRS and CDR2 is YFSETQ. CDR3 length equals 13 residues. V lost 4 bases and J lost 4, with 12 bases in between.

This clone is a singleton in its sample. The chain carries TRBV29-1 and TRBJ2-3; a possible D gene is TRBD2 (6 bases). The CDR3 has 16 amino acids. The germline V and J ends were trimmed by 4 bases and 3 bases, with 20 bases remaining between them. Germline CDR1 reads SQVTM; CDR2 reads ANQGSEA. The CDR3 loop reads CSVVASVSGYTDTQYF. DNA for the CDR3: TGCAGCGTTGTTGCTAGCGTATCCGGTTATACAGATACGCAGTATTTT.

The chain employs TRBV15 and TRBJ1-4; D is possibly TRBD1 (5 bases). V dropped 1 base and J dropped 1 base, with 7 bases sitting between them. The germline V gene encodes CDR1 LNHNV and CDR2 YYDKDF (reference sequence). The CDR3 loop spans 15 amino acids. The CDR3 here is CATSRGGQTNEKLFF. In DNA, the CDR3 is TGTGCCACCAGCAGAGGCGGACAAACTAATGAAAAACTGTTTTTT.

V usage is TRBV7-6 and J usage is TRBJ2-7, with D possibly matching TRBD2 (5 bases). CDR3 length equals 14 residues. The V end lost 1 base, the J end lost 2 bases, and 9 bases lay between the germline ends. Germline CDR1 reads SGHVS; CDR2 reads FNYEAQ. This chain's CDR3 is CASSLVAEAYEQYF. The CDR3 coding sequence is TGTGCCAGCAGCTTAGTGGCGGAGGCCTACGAGCAGTACTTC.

This clone was found a few times. V and J are TRBV11-3 and TRBJ2-1; D possibly corresponds to TRBD1 (5 bases). The length of the CDR3 is 15 residues. CDR1 is SGHNT and CDR2 is YENEEA in the germline V gene. V shed 4 bases and J shed 4 bases, with 14 bases lying between them. CDR3 sequence reads: CASSYGRVEYNEQFF. The CDR3 DNA is TGTGCCAGCAGCTACGGCAGGGTCGAATACAATGAGCAGTTCTTC. The variable domain in full, completed from reference TRBV11-3 and TRBJ2-1, reads EAGVVQSPRYKIIEKKQPVAFWCNPISGHNTLYWYLQNLGQGPELLIRYENEEAVDDSQLPKDRFSAERLKGVDSTLKIQPAELGDSAVYLCASSYGRVEYNEQFFGPGTRLTVL.

The table lists this clone with a count of one. This CDR3 reads CASSRINYGYTF. The CDR3 coding sequence is TGTGCCAGCAGCCGTATAAACTATGGCTACACCTTC. This chain links TRBV28 with TRBJ1-2; D gene unclear. Per the germline V gene, CDR1 is MDHEN and CDR2 is SYDVKM. V shed 6 bases and J shed 2 bases, with 7 bases lying between them. This CDR3 contains 12 residues.

The chain couples TRBV20-1 to TRBJ1-5, with D perhaps matching TRBD1 (5 bases). The CDR3 has 15 amino acids. Trimming shortened V by 3 bases and J by 4 bases, and 16 bases separated the two germline ends. Per the germline V gene, CDR1 is DFQATT and CDR2 is SNEGSKA (reference sequence). The CDR3 DNA follows: TGCAGTGCTAGTCCGGGTTCGGGACTAAATCAGCCCCAGCATTTT. Protein sequence: CSASPGSGLNQPQHF.

The chain combines TRBV2 with TRBJ2-7; maybe TRBD2 (6 bases). The CDR3 is 13 residues long. Trimming cost V 6 bases and J 3 bases, with 12 bases left between them. Germline V gene lookup returns CDR1 SNHLY and CDR2 FYNNEI. CDR3 amino acids: CASRPGEYYEQYF. CDR3 sequence (DNA): TGTGCCAGCAGACCGGGAGAGTACTACGAGCAGTACTTC.

This clone showed up just a few times. Additional DNA sequences in this sample encode the identical CDR3. The chain recombines TRBV18 with TRBJ1-1; 8 positions match TRBD1. Germline CDR1 is KGHSH and CDR2 is LQKENI. V was clipped by 3 bases and J by 1 base; unmatched bases: 1. The CDR3 covers 14 residues. Written as DNA, the CDR3 is TGTGCCAGCTCACCGGGACAGGAGAACACTGAAGCTTTCTTT. This translates into CASSPGQENTEAFF. The whole variable domain, filled in from reference TRBV18 and TRBJ1-1, reads NAGVMQNPRHLVRRRGQEARLRCSPMKGHSHVYWYRQLPEEGLKFMVYLQKENIIDESGMPKERFSAEFPKEGPSILRIQQVVRGDSAAYFCASSPGQENTEAFFGQGTRLTVV.

This clone came up many times. The rearrangement uses TRBV2 and TRBJ2-7; D is uncertain. The CDR3 is 14 amino acids. Germline V gene sequence: CDR1 SNHLY, CDR2 FYNNEI. Trimming removed 2 bases at V and 2 bases at J, with 10 bases between. The CDR3 is CASSEHHSPYEQYF. The CDR3, as DNA: TGTGCCAGCAGTGAACACCACAGCCCCTACGAGCAGTACTTC.

The rearrangement uses TRBV5-1 and TRBJ1-3, with a weak D call TRBD1 (5 bases). The CDR3 extends over 14 amino acids. Germline CDR1 and CDR2: SGHRS and YFSETQ. The V end was cut by 0 bases, the J end by 4 bases, with 8 bases between. This CDR3 reads CASSLGPGGNTIYF. The DNA for the CDR3 is TGCGCCAGCAGCTTGGGGCCAGGGGGAAACACCATATATTTT.

The J gene is TRBJ1-5, the V gene TRBV10-3; a possible D gene is TRBD1 (5 bases). In germline, CDR1 is ENHRY, CDR2 SYGVKD. V was clipped by 0 bases and J by 4 bases, with 10 bases between them. The CDR3 runs 15 residues. The CDR3 sequence is CAISESPGMNQPQHF. The CDR3 DNA reads as TGTGCCATCAGTGAGTCGCCAGGGATGAATCAGCCCCAGCATTTT.

The chain combines TRBV12-3 or TRBV12-4 with TRBJ1-5; D gene unclear. The CDR3 is made up of 12 amino acids. With 5 bases removed from V and 6 bases from J, the gap between germline ends came to 8 bases. The CDR3 protein is CASSKPGQPQHF. In DNA, the CDR3 is TGTGCCAGCAGTAAACCGGGTCAGCCCCAGCATTTT.